This T cell receptor (beta chain) was captured in a study of T cells in tumors after PD-1 blockade (dated by TCRdb to about 2019). About the full investigation: Patients were excluded if they had prior checkpoint blockade, use of systemic immunosuppressants, or recent radiotherapy or other anti-cancer therapy within 4 weeks. RECIST version 1.1 was used to assess clinical response. To compare clonotypes in blood and tumor, bulk TCR sequencing was done on 9 to 10 peripheral blood samples taken from 5 or 6 patients. A subset of patients also received ongoing daily vismodegib 150 mg during anti-PD-1 treatment. The study performed paired single-cell RNA and TCR sequencing on site-matched tumors from BCC or SCC patients before and after anti-PD-1 therapy. On average, peripheral blood samples had roughly 110,000 TCR templates (range roughly 24,000-280,000) and some 40,000 unique clonotypes. Treatment consisted of either cemiplimab 350 mg every 2 weeks or pembrolizumab 200 mg every 3 weeks. The paper as a whole reports these results and caveats: About 41% of tumor TCR clonotypes were detected in blood, and some novel exhausted tumor clones were observed in pre-treatment blood, which was taken as suggesting peripheral recruitment. The source of novel T cell clones was not identified, and lymphoid organs or rare unexpanded clones within the tumor or the tumor periphery could be included among the possible sources.

For bulk TCRbeta sequencing, genomic DNA was extracted from tumor biopsies or peripheral blood, and input amounts ranged from about 550 ng to 6,004 ng. Every patient had histologically proven advanced or metastatic basal or squamous cell carcinoma and was a poor candidate for surgical resection. The basal cell carcinoma cohort was made up of some ten patients, and bulk tumor TCR sequencing was performed for 8 or 9 of these patients. The CDR3 contains 15 residues, cysteine and phenylalanine counted. Just CDR3 DNA is preserved here, 45 bases in frame from base 1. Trimming removed 0 bases from V and 7 bases from J, leaving 11 bases between the germline ends. According to the germline V gene, CDR1 reads SGHRS and CDR2 reads YFSETQ. This clone was counted between two and nine times. Its antigen target is currently unknown. No much larger clone is present one base from it, and per-base qualities are unavailable.

The immunoSEQ platform was used for deep TCRbeta sequencing. The original pipeline was this. Only productive rearrangements were exported from the immunoSEQ Analyzer for downstream analysis. T cell phenotypes were assigned to bulk TCRbeta clonotypes by matching the clonotypes to single-cell RNA+TCR-seq clones with the same TCRbeta sequence. Tumor enrichment of a clone was calculated by dividing the clone's tumor frequency by the clone's PBMC frequency, both taken from bulk TCR sequencing. TCRs were grouped by GLIPH into specificity groups, defined as clusters of distinct TCRs likely recognizing common antigens via shared CDR3 motifs. TCRdb holds this immuneACCESS table with in-frame rearrangements only. Some clones are missing; in checked studies, unresolved V genes explain under half, and the rest has no known cause. That table is the source of V, J and clone size, and D and trimming were worked out from the DNA. This sample has approximately 45,000 clones in its table, and roughly 84% of those were observed once. The ten biggest clones cover roughly 9.4% of the sample.

The specimen was PBMCs, collected before anti-PD-1 therapy. This receptor was taken from a human donor with advanced basal cell or squamous cell carcinoma (not recorded which). The rearrangement combines TRBV5-1 with TRBJ1-6; 5 matching bases give a weak D call of TRBD1. The nucleotide sequence reads as follows: TGCGCCAGCAGCTTGGTCGGACACAGAAATTCACCCCTCCACTTT. Its coded protein is CASSLVGHRNSPLHF.